The rows below give T cell receptor beta chains drawn from one sample of a study of identifying expanded T cells in peripheral blood. Measured with immunoSEQ multiplex PCR; TCRdb has only the in-frame clones, and not every one. The repertoire holds 50,000 to 60,000 clones, with around 82% as singletons. The source material was blood. These receptors were taken from a person aged 18 to 75 in good health. The CDR3 runs from the conserved cysteine through the conserved F or W. The D gene is left open where the match is weak. Clone size is given for some rows only: seen once, a few or many times, or a class if the clone is expanded.

D gene | clone size | J gene | V gene | CDR3 protein | CDR3 DNA
- | - | TRBJ1-5 | TRBV15 | CATRPGDGLKGPQHF | TGTGCCACCAGACCGGGGGACGGGCTCAAGGGGCCCCAGCATTTT
- | - | TRBJ2-2 | TRBV25-1 | CASSVVHTGELFF | TGTGCCAGCAGTGTAGTCCATACCGGGGAGCTGTTTTTT
- | few | TRBJ2-1 | TRBV25-1 | CASSEDRDKYNEQFF | TGTGCCAGCAGTGAAGACCGGGACAAGTACAATGAGCAGTTCTTC
- | - | TRBJ2-3 | TRBV5-4 | CASSYVTDTQYF | TGTGCCAGCAGCTACGTCACAGATACGCAGTATTTT
TRBD2 | - | TRBJ2-1 | TRBV7-9 | CASSFTRGGLSYNEQFF | TGTGCCAGCAGCTTCACCCGGGGGGGGCTCTCTTACAATGAGCAGTTCTTC
- | - | TRBJ2-2 | TRBV2 | CASSEIVSNTGELFF | TGTGCCAGCAGTGAAATAGTGTCGAACACCGGGGAGCTGTTTTTT
TRBD2 | - | TRBJ2-1 | TRBV7-9 | CASESGRGNEQFF | TGTGCCAGCGAAAGCGGGAGAGGCAATGAGCAGTTCTTC
- | - | TRBJ1-6 | TRBV4-3 | CASSQDFSGVSSPLHF | TGCGCCAGCAGCCAAGATTTTTCCGGGGTCAGTTCACCCCTCCACTTT
TRBD1 | - | TRBJ1-2 | TRBV30 | CAWVAQGALYGYTF | TGTGCCTGGGTCGCCCAGGGGGCCCTCTATGGCTACACCTTC
- | - | TRBJ1-2 | TRBV5-4 | CASSLGEFGGYTF | TGTGCCAGCAGCTTGGGGGAATTCGGTGGCTACACCTTC
- | - | TRBJ2-6 | TRBV13 | CASTANRAGANVLTF | TGTGCCAGCACCGCAAACAGGGCTGGGGCCAACGTCCTGACTTTC
- | - | TRBJ1-2 | TRBV4-2 | CASSVNYGYTF | TGTGCCAGCAGCGTGAACTATGGCTACACCTTC
- | - | TRBJ2-4 | TRBV6-6 | CASSYGGAQNIQYF | TGTGCCAGCAGTTACGGCGGGGCTCAAAACATTCAGTACTTC
- | few | TRBJ2-5 | TRBV7-6 | CASSRGRQETQYF | TGTGCCAGCAGCCGGGGACGGCAAGAGACCCAGTACTTC
- | - | TRBJ2-3 | TRBV7-6 | CASSSGWGRGATDTQYF | TGTGCCAGCAGCTCCGGCTGGGGCCGAGGGGCGACAGATACGCAGTATTTT
- | - | TRBJ1-1 | TRBV6-5 | CASSTRAAGNTEAFF | TGTGCCAGCAGTACCCGGGCTGCGGGGAACACTGAAGCTTTCTTT
- | - | TRBJ2-3 | TRBV7-9 | CASSPDMAGTDTQYF | TGTGCCAGCAGTCCTGACATGGCGGGCACAGATACGCAGTATTTT
- | - | TRBJ2-2 | TRBV19 | CASSIGTRDTGELFF | TGTGCCAGTAGTATAGGTACGCGGGACACCGGGGAGCTGTTTTTT
- | - | TRBJ2-3 | TRBV6-4 | CAMEQSDTQYF | TGTGCCATGGAACAGTCAGATACGCAGTATTTT
- | few | TRBJ1-4 | TRBV6-6 | CASSREKLFF | TGTGCCAGTTCCCGTGAAAAACTGTTTTTT
- | - | TRBJ2-5 | TRBV14 | CASSQGSGAGTQYF | TGTGCCAGCAGCCAAGGATCCGGTGCGGGAACCCAGTACTTC